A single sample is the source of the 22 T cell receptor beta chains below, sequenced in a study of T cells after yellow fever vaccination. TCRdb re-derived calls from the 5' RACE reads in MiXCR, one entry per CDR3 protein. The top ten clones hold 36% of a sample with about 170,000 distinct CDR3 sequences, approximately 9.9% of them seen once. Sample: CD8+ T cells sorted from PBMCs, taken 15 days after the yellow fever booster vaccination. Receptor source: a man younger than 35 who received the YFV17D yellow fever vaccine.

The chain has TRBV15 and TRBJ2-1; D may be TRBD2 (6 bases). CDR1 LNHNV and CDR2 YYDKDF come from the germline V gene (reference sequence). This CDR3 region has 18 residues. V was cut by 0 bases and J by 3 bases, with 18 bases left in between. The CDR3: CATSRDSDAGKDYNEQFF. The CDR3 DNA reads TGTGCCACCAGCAGAGATTCTGACGCGGGGAAGGACTACAATGAGCAGTTCTTC.

CDR3 sequence (DNA): TGTGCCAGTAGTGTGTTGACAGCCTACAATGAGCAGTTCTTC. It codes for CASSVLTAYNEQFF. V usage is TRBV19 and J usage is TRBJ2-1; D perhaps matches TRBD1 (5 bases). The CDR3 loop spans 14 amino acids. V dropped 5 bases and J dropped 2 bases, with 10 bases sitting between them. The germline gives CDR1 LNHDA, CDR2 SQIVND (reference sequence).

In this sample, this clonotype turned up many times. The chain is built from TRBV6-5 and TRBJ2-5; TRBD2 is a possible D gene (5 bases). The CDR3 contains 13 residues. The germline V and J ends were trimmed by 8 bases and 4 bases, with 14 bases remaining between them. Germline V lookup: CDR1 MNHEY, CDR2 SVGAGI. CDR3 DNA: TGTGCCAGCGCTAGCTTCGGGTCAGAGACCCAGTACTTC. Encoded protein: CASASFGSETQYF.

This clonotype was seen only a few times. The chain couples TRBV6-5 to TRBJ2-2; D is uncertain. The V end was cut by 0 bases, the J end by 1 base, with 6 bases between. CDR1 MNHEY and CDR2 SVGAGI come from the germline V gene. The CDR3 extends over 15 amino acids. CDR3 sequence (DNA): TGTGCCAGCAGTTACTCGTCTGGGAACACCGGGGAGCTGTTTTTT. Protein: CASSYSSGNTGELFF.

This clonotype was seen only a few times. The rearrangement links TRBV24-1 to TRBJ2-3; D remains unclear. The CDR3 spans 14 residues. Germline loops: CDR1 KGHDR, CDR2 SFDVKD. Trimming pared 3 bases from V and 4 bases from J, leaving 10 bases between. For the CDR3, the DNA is TGTGCCACCAGTGATGGGTACTCGGCAGATACGCAGTATTTT. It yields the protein CATSDGYSADTQYF.

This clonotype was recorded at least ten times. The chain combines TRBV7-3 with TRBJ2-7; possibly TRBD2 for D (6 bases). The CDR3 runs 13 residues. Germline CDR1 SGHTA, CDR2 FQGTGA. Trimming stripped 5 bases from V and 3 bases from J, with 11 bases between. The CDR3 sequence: CASSLGLLYEQYV. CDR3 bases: TGTGCCAGCAGCCTGGGACTTCTCTACGAGCAGTACGTC.

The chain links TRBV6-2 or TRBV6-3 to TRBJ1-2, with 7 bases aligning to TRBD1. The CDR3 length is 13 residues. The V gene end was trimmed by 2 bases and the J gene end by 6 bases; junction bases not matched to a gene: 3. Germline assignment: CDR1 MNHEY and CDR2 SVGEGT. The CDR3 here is CASSYPGQNGYTF. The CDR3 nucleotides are TGTGCCAGCAGTTACCCGGGACAGAATGGCTACACCTTC.

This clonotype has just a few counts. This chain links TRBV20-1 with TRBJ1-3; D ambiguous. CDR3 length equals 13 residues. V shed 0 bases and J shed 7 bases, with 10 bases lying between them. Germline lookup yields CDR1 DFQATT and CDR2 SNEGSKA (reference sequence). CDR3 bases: TGCAGTGCTAGAGATGCCAGTGGGAACACCATATATTTT. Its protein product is CSARDASGNTIYF.

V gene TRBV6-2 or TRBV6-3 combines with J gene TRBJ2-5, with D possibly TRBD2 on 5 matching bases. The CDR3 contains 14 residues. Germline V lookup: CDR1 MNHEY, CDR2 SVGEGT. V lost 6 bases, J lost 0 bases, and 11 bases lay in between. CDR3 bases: TGTGCCAGCAGCGACGGGGTGTACCAAGAGACCCAGTACTTC. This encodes CASSDGVYQETQYF.

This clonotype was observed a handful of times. The CDR3 spells CASSQDHRDRIYQETQYF. Written as DNA, the CDR3 is TGTGCCAGCAGCCAAGATCACCGGGACAGAATTTACCAAGAGACCCAGTACTTC. The chain joins TRBV3-1 to TRBJ2-5, with 7 bases fitting TRBD1. V shed 0 bases, J shed 0 bases, and the junction held 10 bases outside the gene matches. Germline CDR1 LGHDT, CDR2 YNNKEL (reference sequence). The CDR3 is made up of 18 amino acids.

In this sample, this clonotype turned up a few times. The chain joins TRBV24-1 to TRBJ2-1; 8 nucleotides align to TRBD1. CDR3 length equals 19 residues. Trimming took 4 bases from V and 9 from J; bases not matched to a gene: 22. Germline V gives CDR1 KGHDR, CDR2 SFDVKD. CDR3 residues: CATSDQKLPGQATVGEQFF. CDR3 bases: TGTGCCACCAGTGACCAGAAGCTACCGGGACAGGCAACGGTGGGTGAGCAGTTCTTC.

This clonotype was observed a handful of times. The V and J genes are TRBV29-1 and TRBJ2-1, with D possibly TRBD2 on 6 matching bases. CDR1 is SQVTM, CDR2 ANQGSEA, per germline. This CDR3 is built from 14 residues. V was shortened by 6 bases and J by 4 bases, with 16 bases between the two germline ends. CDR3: CSVLREDSYNEQFF. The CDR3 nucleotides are TGCAGCGTACTCAGGGAGGACTCATACAATGAGCAGTTCTTC.

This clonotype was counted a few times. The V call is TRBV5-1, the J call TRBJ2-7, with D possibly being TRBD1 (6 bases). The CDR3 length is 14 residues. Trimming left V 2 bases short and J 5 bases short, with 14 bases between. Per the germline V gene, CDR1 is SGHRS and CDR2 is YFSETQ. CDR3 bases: TGCGCCAGCAGCTTTGTCCCAGGGGAGAACGAGCAGTACTTC. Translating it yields CASSFVPGENEQYF.

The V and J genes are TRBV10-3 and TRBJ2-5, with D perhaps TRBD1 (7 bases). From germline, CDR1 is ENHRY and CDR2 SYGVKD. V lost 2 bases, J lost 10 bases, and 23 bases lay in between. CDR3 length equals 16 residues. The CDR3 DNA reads TGTGCCATCAGTGAGGCGGGACAGAGCACGATATGGGACCAGTACTTC. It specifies CAISEAGQSTIWDQYF.

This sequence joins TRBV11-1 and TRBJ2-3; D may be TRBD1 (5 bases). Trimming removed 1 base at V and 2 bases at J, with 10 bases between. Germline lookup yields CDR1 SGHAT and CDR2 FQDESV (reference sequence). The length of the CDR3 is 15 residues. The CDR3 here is CASSLGGRATDTQYF. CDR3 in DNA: TGTGCCAGCAGCTTAGGGGGCCGCGCCACAGATACGCAGTATTTT.

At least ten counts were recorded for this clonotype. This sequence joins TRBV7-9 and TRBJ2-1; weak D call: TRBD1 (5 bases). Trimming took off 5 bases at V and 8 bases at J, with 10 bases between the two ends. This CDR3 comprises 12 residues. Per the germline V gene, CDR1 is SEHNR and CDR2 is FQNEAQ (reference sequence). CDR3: CASSKGPDEQFF. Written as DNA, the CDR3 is TGTGCCAGCAGCAAGGGGCCGGATGAGCAGTTCTTC.

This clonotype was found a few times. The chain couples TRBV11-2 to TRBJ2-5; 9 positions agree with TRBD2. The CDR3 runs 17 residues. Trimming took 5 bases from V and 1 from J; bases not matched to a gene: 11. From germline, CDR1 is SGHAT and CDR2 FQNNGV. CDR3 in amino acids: CASSARAGGGAQETQYF. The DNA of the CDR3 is TGTGCCAGCAGCGCAAGAGCTGGCGGGGGGGCCCAAGAGACCCAGTACTTC.

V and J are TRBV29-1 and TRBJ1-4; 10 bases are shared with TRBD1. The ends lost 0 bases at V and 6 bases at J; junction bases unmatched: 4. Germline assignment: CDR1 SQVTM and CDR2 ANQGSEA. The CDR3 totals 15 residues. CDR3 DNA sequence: TGCAGCGTTGAAGATCTAGGGACAGGGGATGAAAAACTGTTTTTT. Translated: CSVEDLGTGDEKLFF.

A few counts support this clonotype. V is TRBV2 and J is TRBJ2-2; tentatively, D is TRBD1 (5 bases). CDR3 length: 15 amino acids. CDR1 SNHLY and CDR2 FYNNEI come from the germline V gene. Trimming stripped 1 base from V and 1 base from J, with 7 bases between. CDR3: CASSEVQGNTGELFF. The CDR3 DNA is TGTGCCAGCAGTGAAGTGCAGGGGAACACCGGGGAGCTGTTTTTT.

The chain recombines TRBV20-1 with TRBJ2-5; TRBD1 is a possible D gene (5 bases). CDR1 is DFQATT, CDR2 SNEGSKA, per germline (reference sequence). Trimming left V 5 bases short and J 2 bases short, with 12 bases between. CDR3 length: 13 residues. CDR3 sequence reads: CSAVRGAQETQYF. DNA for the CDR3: TGCAGTGCTGTTAGGGGTGCACAAGAGACCCAGTACTTC.

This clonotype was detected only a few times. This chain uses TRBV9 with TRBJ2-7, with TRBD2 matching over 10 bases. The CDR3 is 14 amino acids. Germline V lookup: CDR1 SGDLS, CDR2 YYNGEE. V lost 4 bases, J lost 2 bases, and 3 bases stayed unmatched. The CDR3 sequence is CASSPTSGAYEQYF. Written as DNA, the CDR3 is TGTGCCAGCAGCCCCACTAGCGGGGCCTACGAGCAGTACTTC.

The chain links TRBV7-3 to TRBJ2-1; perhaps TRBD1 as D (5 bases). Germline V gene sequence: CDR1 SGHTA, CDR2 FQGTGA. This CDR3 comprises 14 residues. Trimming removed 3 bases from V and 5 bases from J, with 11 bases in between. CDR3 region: CASSLGPGDNEQFF. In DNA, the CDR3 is TGTGCCAGCAGCTTGGGGCCGGGCGACAATGAGCAGTTCTTC.